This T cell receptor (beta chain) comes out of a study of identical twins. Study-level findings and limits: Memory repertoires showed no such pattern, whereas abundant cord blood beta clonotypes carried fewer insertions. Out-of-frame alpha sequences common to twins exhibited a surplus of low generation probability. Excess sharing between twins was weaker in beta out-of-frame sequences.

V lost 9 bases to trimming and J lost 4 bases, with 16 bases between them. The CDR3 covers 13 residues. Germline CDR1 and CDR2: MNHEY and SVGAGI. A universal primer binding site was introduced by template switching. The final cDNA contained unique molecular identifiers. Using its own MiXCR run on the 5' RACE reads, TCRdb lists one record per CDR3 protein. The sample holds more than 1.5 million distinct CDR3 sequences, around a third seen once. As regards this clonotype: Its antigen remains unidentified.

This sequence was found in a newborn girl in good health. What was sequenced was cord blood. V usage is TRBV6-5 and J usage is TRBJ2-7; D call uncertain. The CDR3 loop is CASVAQASYEQYF. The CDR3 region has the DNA TGTGCCAGTGTGGCCCAGGCAAGTTACGAGCAGTACTTC.